A selection of T cell receptor beta chains follows, all from one sample in a study of cytomegalovirus exposure and HLA in healthy donors. Using immunoSEQ multiplex PCR, the repertoire was profiled, and TCRdb retains in-frame clones only, with some absent. The sample yields roughly 110,000 clones, approximately 76% seen once. The sequenced material came from PBMCs. All receptors come from a man aged 18 to 35 in good health and CMV-seronegative. Each CDR3 is given with its conserved first and last residue. The order of the fields is J gene, clone size, V gene, D gene, CDR3 length, CDR3 DNA, CDR3 protein. D genes are given only for firm matches. Part of the rows lack a size; the others show once, few, many or a class for expanded clones.

j_call: TRBJ1-5
clone_size: NA
v_call: TRBV6-5
d_call: TRBD1
cdr3_length: 14
cdr3_nt: TGTGCCAGCAGTTGGGACAGTATTTATCAGCCCCAGCATTTT
cdr3_aa: CASSWDSIYQPQHF

j_call: TRBJ1-2
clone_size: NA
v_call: TRBV7-9
d_call: NA
cdr3_length: 14
cdr3_nt: TGTGCCAGCAGCGGGGGGACTCATCGGGACGGCTACACCTTC
cdr3_aa: CASSGGTHRDGYTF

j_call: TRBJ1-2
clone_size: once
v_call: TRBV25-1
d_call: TRBD1
cdr3_length: 12
cdr3_nt: TGTGCCAGCAGGCAGGGGGACTATGGCTACACCTTC
cdr3_aa: CASRQGDYGYTF

j_call: TRBJ2-2
clone_size: NA
v_call: TRBV4-3
d_call: NA
cdr3_length: 16
cdr3_nt: TGCGCCAGCAGCCAAGATGGACAGATAAACACCGGGGAGCTGTTTTTT
cdr3_aa: CASSQDGQINTGELFF

j_call: TRBJ2-3
clone_size: NA
v_call: TRBV4-3
d_call: TRBD1
cdr3_length: 15
cdr3_nt: TGCGCCAGCAGCCCCGGACAGGGTAACACAGATACGCAGTATTTT
cdr3_aa: CASSPGQGNTDTQYF

j_call: TRBJ1-2
clone_size: once
v_call: TRBV1
d_call: NA
cdr3_length: 13
cdr3_nt: TGCGCCAGCAACCAGACAGGGAACTATGGCTACACCTTC
cdr3_aa: CASNQTGNYGYTF

j_call: TRBJ2-5
clone_size: NA
v_call: TRBV29-1
d_call: NA
cdr3_length: 11
cdr3_nt: TGCAGCGTTTGGCTCCAAGAGACCCAGTACTTC
cdr3_aa: CSVWLQETQYF

j_call: TRBJ2-5
clone_size: NA
v_call: TRBV5-1
d_call: NA
cdr3_length: 15
cdr3_nt: TGCGCCAGCAGTCGCAGATGGGGAGCGCAAGAGACCCAGTACTTC
cdr3_aa: CASSRRWGAQETQYF

j_call: TRBJ2-1
clone_size: NA
v_call: TRBV25-1
d_call: TRBD2
cdr3_length: 17
cdr3_nt: TGTGCCAGCAGTGAATCGGGAAGCGGGGGGCATTACAATGAGCAGTTCTTC
cdr3_aa: CASSESGSGGHYNEQFF

j_call: TRBJ1-1
clone_size: NA
v_call: TRBV11-2
d_call: TRBD1
cdr3_length: 14
cdr3_nt: TGTGCCAGCAGCCCAGGACAGGGTGGCACTGAAGCTTTCTTT
cdr3_aa: CASSPGQGGTEAFF

j_call: TRBJ2-6
clone_size: once
v_call: TRBV29-1
d_call: NA
cdr3_length: 13
cdr3_nt: TGCAGCGTTGGGACGACAGGTACCAACGTCCTGACTTTC
cdr3_aa: CSVGTTGTNVLTF

j_call: TRBJ2-3
clone_size: NA
v_call: TRBV19
d_call: NA
cdr3_length: 17
cdr3_nt: TGTGCCAGTAGTGGAGGGACGGATAGATATAGCACAGATACGCAGTATTTT
cdr3_aa: CASSGGTDRYSTDTQYF

j_call: TRBJ2-7
clone_size: few
v_call: TRBV5-1
d_call: TRBD2
cdr3_length: 15
cdr3_nt: TGCGCCAGCAGCTGGGCGGGACTAGCGGATTACGAGCAGTACTTC
cdr3_aa: CASSWAGLADYEQYF

j_call: TRBJ1-5
clone_size: NA
v_call: TRBV21-1
d_call: NA
cdr3_length: 16
cdr3_nt: TGTGCCAGCACCAAAACCAACGGAGGAAGCAATCAGCCCCAGCATTTT
cdr3_aa: CASTKTNGGSNQPQHF

j_call: TRBJ1-1
clone_size: NA
v_call: TRBV6-1
d_call: TRBD1
cdr3_length: 13
cdr3_nt: TGTGCCAGCAGTGCGACAGGGGGCACTGAAGCTTTCTTT
cdr3_aa: CASSATGGTEAFF

j_call: TRBJ1-2
clone_size: NA
v_call: TRBV6-5
d_call: TRBD1
cdr3_length: 13
cdr3_nt: TGTGCCAGCAGTCGGACAGGGTCCCTAGGCTACACCTTC
cdr3_aa: CASSRTGSLGYTF

j_call: TRBJ1-2
clone_size: NA
v_call: TRBV7-9
d_call: NA
cdr3_length: 14
cdr3_nt: TGTGCCAGCAGCTTAGCAGGTAGCTCGCATGGCTACACCTTC
cdr3_aa: CASSLAGSSHGYTF

j_call: TRBJ2-5
clone_size: NA
v_call: TRBV6-5
d_call: TRBD2
cdr3_length: 13
cdr3_nt: TGTGCCAGCAGTAGGAGGCGGGGGGAGACCCAGTACTTC
cdr3_aa: CASSRRRGETQYF

j_call: TRBJ2-7
clone_size: NA
v_call: TRBV6-1
d_call: TRBD1
cdr3_length: 13
cdr3_nt: TGTGCCACCCAAAACAGGGGAACCTACGAGCAGTACTTC
cdr3_aa: CATQNRGTYEQYF

j_call: TRBJ2-1
clone_size: NA
v_call: TRBV18
d_call: TRBD2
cdr3_length: 15
cdr3_nt: TGTGCCAGCTCACCCCGACTAGCGGGGACCAATGAGCAGTTCTTC
cdr3_aa: CASSPRLAGTNEQFF

j_call: TRBJ2-6
clone_size: few
v_call: TRBV15
d_call: TRBD2
cdr3_length: 18
cdr3_nt: TGTGCCACCAGCCCTCTAGCGGGGGGACTCTCTGGGGCCAACGTCCTGACTTTC
cdr3_aa: CATSPLAGGLSGANVLTF

j_call: TRBJ1-6
clone_size: NA
v_call: TRBV6-5
d_call: NA
cdr3_length: 15
cdr3_nt: TGTGCCAGCAGGAAGGCCGGGGGCTATAATTCACCCCTCCACTTT
cdr3_aa: CASRKAGGYNSPLHF

j_call: TRBJ2-6
clone_size: many
v_call: TRBV5-1
d_call: TRBD1
cdr3_length: 17
cdr3_nt: TGCGCCAGCAGCTGGCGACAGGGAAGCTCTGGGGCCAACGTCCTGACTTTC
cdr3_aa: CASSWRQGSSGANVLTF

j_call: TRBJ2-4
clone_size: NA
v_call: TRBV19
d_call: NA
cdr3_length: 14
cdr3_nt: TGTGCCAGTAGCCCCGCGGCGGGCTTCGGCATTCAGTACTTC
cdr3_aa: CASSPAAGFGIQYF

j_call: TRBJ1-1
clone_size: few
v_call: TRBV27
d_call: TRBD1
cdr3_length: 15
cdr3_nt: TGTGCCAGCAGTTTCCTCCCAGGGGGGAACACTGAAGCTTTCTTT
cdr3_aa: CASSFLPGGNTEAFF

j_call: TRBJ2-2
clone_size: once
v_call: TRBV9
d_call: NA
cdr3_length: 15
cdr3_nt: TGTGCCAGCAGCGTGGTCAGGGATGGGACCGGGGAGCTGTTTTTT
cdr3_aa: CASSVVRDGTGELFF

j_call: TRBJ1-4
clone_size: NA
v_call: TRBV7-9
d_call: NA
cdr3_length: 16
cdr3_nt: TGTGCCAGCAGCTTAGCTGGGGGCAGGGGCAAGGAAAAACTGTTTTTT
cdr3_aa: CASSLAGGRGKEKLFF

j_call: TRBJ1-1
clone_size: NA
v_call: TRBV9
d_call: TRBD1
cdr3_length: 15
cdr3_nt: TGTGCCAGCAGCGTAGCACCCGACAGGGAAGCTGAAGCTTTCTTT
cdr3_aa: CASSVAPDREAEAFF

j_call: TRBJ2-5
clone_size: NA
v_call: TRBV11-1
d_call: NA
cdr3_length: 15
cdr3_nt: TGTGCCAGCAGCTTAGCGTTTGGGCTACAAGAGACCCAGTACTTC
cdr3_aa: CASSLAFGLQETQYF

j_call: TRBJ2-2
clone_size: NA
v_call: TRBV5-1
d_call: NA
cdr3_length: 16
cdr3_nt: TGCGCCAGCAGCCTACGGGACAACCTAGTCACCGGGGAGCTGTTTTTT
cdr3_aa: CASSLRDNLVTGELFF

j_call: TRBJ1-2
clone_size: once
v_call: TRBV19
d_call: NA
cdr3_length: 13
cdr3_nt: TGTGCCAGTACCGCGGACAGTAACTATGGCTACACCTTC
cdr3_aa: CASTADSNYGYTF

j_call: TRBJ1-5
clone_size: NA
v_call: TRBV4-2
d_call: NA
cdr3_length: 15
cdr3_nt: TGTGCCAGCAGCCACCGCCGGGATTTAAATCAGCCCCAGCATTTT
cdr3_aa: CASSHRRDLNQPQHF

j_call: TRBJ1-5
clone_size: NA
v_call: TRBV7-8
d_call: NA
cdr3_length: 14
cdr3_nt: TGTGCCAGCAGCTTGTATTATAGCAATCAGCCCCAGCATTTT
cdr3_aa: CASSLYYSNQPQHF

j_call: TRBJ1-2
clone_size: NA
v_call: TRBV12-5
d_call: NA
cdr3_length: 13
cdr3_nt: TGTGCTAGTGGTTCCGACAGGAACTATGGCTACACCTTC
cdr3_aa: CASGSDRNYGYTF

j_call: TRBJ1-1
clone_size: few
v_call: TRBV7-2
d_call: TRBD1
cdr3_length: 14
cdr3_nt: TGTGCCAGCAGCTTAGGGACAGGGTTCACTGAAGCTTTCTTT
cdr3_aa: CASSLGTGFTEAFF

j_call: TRBJ1-2
clone_size: NA
v_call: TRBV11-2
d_call: NA
cdr3_length: 13
cdr3_nt: TGTGCCAGCAGCTTAGGCAGGGACTATGGCTACACCTTC
cdr3_aa: CASSLGRDYGYTF

j_call: TRBJ1-2
clone_size: NA
v_call: TRBV7-9
d_call: NA
cdr3_length: 18
cdr3_nt: TGTGCCAGCAGCCCAATTATAACACAGGGCGGAGAGAACTATGGCTACACCTTC
cdr3_aa: CASSPIITQGGENYGYTF

j_call: TRBJ1-1
clone_size: few
v_call: TRBV4-1
d_call: NA
cdr3_length: 16
cdr3_nt: TGCGCCAGCAGCCCTATTGGGCCAGTACCGAACACTGAAGCTTTCTTT
cdr3_aa: CASSPIGPVPNTEAFF

j_call: TRBJ2-1
clone_size: NA
v_call: TRBV7-3
d_call: TRBD1
cdr3_length: 12
cdr3_nt: TGTGCCAGCAGCTACGGACAGGGGGAGCAGTTCTTC
cdr3_aa: CASSYGQGEQFF

j_call: TRBJ1-6
clone_size: NA
v_call: TRBV15
d_call: NA
cdr3_length: 16
cdr3_nt: TGTGCCACCAGCAGAGACCGGGGGGCCTATAATTCACCCCTCCACTTT
cdr3_aa: CATSRDRGAYNSPLHF

j_call: TRBJ2-3
clone_size: NA
v_call: TRBV5-1
d_call: TRBD2
cdr3_length: 17
cdr3_nt: TGCGCCAGCAGTCCACGGGAGGGGGGGACAAGCACAGATACGCAGTATTTT
cdr3_aa: CASSPREGGTSTDTQYF

j_call: TRBJ2-1
clone_size: NA
v_call: TRBV5-1
d_call: TRBD1
cdr3_length: 19
cdr3_nt: TGCGCCAGCAGCTCACTACTTTCTACAGGGGGGAGCTCCTACAATGAGCAGTTCTTC
cdr3_aa: CASSSLLSTGGSSYNEQFF

j_call: TRBJ1-2
clone_size: once
v_call: TRBV2
d_call: TRBD1
cdr3_length: 13
cdr3_nt: TGTGCCACTAAGGGGACAGGGGGCTTTGGCTACACCTTC
cdr3_aa: CATKGTGGFGYTF

j_call: TRBJ2-7
clone_size: NA
v_call: TRBV10-3
d_call: NA
cdr3_length: 16
cdr3_nt: TGTGCCATCAGCGCCCCGGGGTCCGGACCTTTCCACGAGCAGTACTTC
cdr3_aa: CAISAPGSGPFHEQYF

j_call: TRBJ2-7
clone_size: NA
v_call: TRBV27
d_call: TRBD1
cdr3_length: 16
cdr3_nt: TGTGCCAGCAGTTTACCTACAGGGGGCGGGAGAAGCGAGCAGTACTTC
cdr3_aa: CASSLPTGGGRSEQYF

j_call: TRBJ1-4
clone_size: NA
v_call: TRBV27
d_call: NA
cdr3_length: 15
cdr3_nt: TGTGCCAGCAGTTTATCGAGAGGGGAGGCTGAAAAACTGTTTTTT
cdr3_aa: CASSLSRGEAEKLFF

j_call: TRBJ2-3
clone_size: once
v_call: TRBV4-3
d_call: NA
cdr3_length: 15
cdr3_nt: TGCGCCAGCAGCCAAGACCACGCACACACAGATACGCAGTATTTT
cdr3_aa: CASSQDHAHTDTQYF

j_call: TRBJ1-1
clone_size: NA
v_call: TRBV2
d_call: NA
cdr3_length: 15
cdr3_nt: TGTGCCAGCAGTGTCAGGGGTGAATGGGGCACTGAAGCTTTCTTT
cdr3_aa: CASSVRGEWGTEAFF

j_call: TRBJ2-5
clone_size: NA
v_call: TRBV7-9
d_call: NA
cdr3_length: 15
cdr3_nt: TGTGCCAGCAGCTTAGTGGACAATCTCCAAGAGACCCAGTACTTC
cdr3_aa: CASSLVDNLQETQYF

j_call: TRBJ2-1
clone_size: NA
v_call: TRBV5-4
d_call: NA
cdr3_length: 15
cdr3_nt: TGTGCCAGCAGCTTGGGGCAGGCCCAGCCCAATGAGCAGTTCTTC
cdr3_aa: CASSLGQAQPNEQFF